The 11 T cell receptor beta chains given below trace back to one sample, sequenced in a study of PD-1 blockade in classical Hodgkin lymphoma. Every one of the patients relapsed after autologous stem cell transplantation (brentuximab vedotin exposure was variable). Sequencing used immunoSEQ multiplex PCR; TCRdb keeps in-frame clones, though not all of them. In the table there are 13,000 or so clones, around 77% of which are singletons. The sample was peripheral blood mononuclear cells (PBMCs), taken at baseline. These receptors all stem from a human donor with classical Hodgkin lymphoma.

This clone was observed a handful of times. The V call is TRBV10-1, the J call TRBJ2-5; 7 bases line up with TRBD1. Germline V gives CDR1 WNHNN, CDR2 SYGVQD (reference sequence). Germline trimming cut 1 base from V and 11 bases from J; bases unmatched to any gene: 4. There are 12 residues in the CDR3. CDR3 coding DNA: TGCGCCAGCAGTGAGTTCCAGGGGGAGCAGTACTTC. Translating it yields CASSEFQGEQYF.

The chain links TRBV5-1 to TRBJ2-7; a weak D match, TRBD2 (6 bases). V lost 2 bases, J lost 1 base, and 10 bases lay in between. Germline V gives CDR1 SGHRS, CDR2 YFSETQ. The CDR3 is made up of 14 amino acids. The CDR3 bases are TGCGCCAGCAGCTTATCGGCGGGATCCTACGAGCAGTACGTC. This sequence encodes CASSLSAGSYEQYV.

The chain uses TRBV6-5 and TRBJ1-1; D gene unclear. This CDR3 is built from 15 residues. The V gene lost 7 bases and the J gene lost 0 bases, with 15 bases spanning the gap. The germline V gene has CDR1 MNHEY and CDR2 SVGAGI. In DNA, the CDR3 is TGTGCCAGCATTCACAGAAGCTCCATGAACACTGAAGCTTTCTTT. Encoded protein: CASIHRSSMNTEAFF.

V and J are TRBV5-1 and TRBJ2-3; 8 bases are shared with TRBD2. The CDR3 is 17 amino acids. Germline V CDR1 and CDR2: SGHRS, YFSETQ. Germline trimming cut 3 bases from V and 2 bases from J; bases unmatched to any gene: 11. Here the CDR3 reads CASSSLPSGSITDTQYF. CDR3 DNA sequence: TGCGCCAGCAGCTCGCTCCCGAGCGGGAGCATCACAGATACGCAGTATTTT.

The rearrangement joins TRBV6-6 to TRBJ2-2; possible D gene TRBD2, 5 bases. V lost 5 bases, J lost 0 bases, and 13 bases lay in between. Germline V gene lookup returns CDR1 MNHNY and CDR2 SVGAGI (reference sequence). This CDR3 contains 16 residues. The CDR3 bases are TGTGCCAGCAGTCCCTCGAGGAGGACGAACACCGGGGAGCTGTTTTTT. Translating it yields CASSPSRRTNTGELFF.

The chain recombines TRBV9 with TRBJ2-4; the D gene is possibly TRBD2 (5 bases). Germline assignment: CDR1 SGDLS and CDR2 YYNGEE. V dropped 0 bases and J dropped 0 bases, with 7 bases sitting between them. The CDR3 has 15 amino acids. The DNA of the CDR3 is TGTGCCAGCAGCGTAGACGGGGTAGCCAAAAACATTCAGTACTTC. Translation gives CASSVDGVAKNIQYF.

The V and J genes are TRBV5-6 and TRBJ1-2; the D is unclear. Trimming stripped 2 bases from V and 4 bases from J, with 15 bases between. The CDR3 runs to 15 residues. Germline V gene data show CDR1 as SGHDT and CDR2 as YYEEEE. The CDR3 region has the DNA TGTGCCAGCAGCTTACCGGGCCCCGGAGGCTATGGCTACACCTTC. Protein: CASSLPGPGGYGYTF.

The chain combines TRBV6-5 with TRBJ1-1; D call uncertain. V was shortened by 5 bases and J by 4 bases, with 17 bases between the two germline ends. The CDR3 sequence is 15 residues long. Germline V gene lookup returns CDR1 MNHEY and CDR2 SVGAGI. The CDR3 DNA follows: TGTGCCAGCAGTCCCGCTTACATTGTATTCACTGAAGCTTTCTTT. Protein: CASSPAYIVFTEAFF.

This clone appeared a single time. V is TRBV27 and J is TRBJ2-1; D may correspond to TRBD1 or TRBD2 (5 bases each). The CDR3 is 16 residues long. Trimming cost V 6 bases and J 0 bases, with 15 bases left between them. The germline V gene encodes CDR1 MNHEY and CDR2 SMNVEV (reference sequence). Here the CDR3 DNA reads TGTGCCAGCAGCCGGGATAGGACAATCTCCTACAATGAGCAGTTCTTC. This translates into CASSRDRTISYNEQFF.

This chain connects TRBV9 to TRBJ2-3; 8 nucleotides agree with TRBD2. Germline loops: CDR1 SGDLS, CDR2 YYNGEE. This CDR3 comprises 18 residues. Trimming cost V 4 bases and J 6 bases; bases outside gene matches: 19. DNA of the CDR3: TGTGCCAGCAGCTCGGGGGGGCTAGCGTGGGCCCTTATGGATACGCAGTATTTT. Translation: CASSSGGLAWALMDTQYF. Using reference TRBV9 and TRBJ2-3 for the parts outside the CDR3, the full variable domain is DSGVTQTPKHLITATGQRVTLRCSPRSGDLSVYWYQQSLDQGLQFLIQYYNGEERAKGNILERFSAQQFPDLHSELNLSSLELGDSALYFCASSSGGLAWALMDTQYFGPGTRLTVL.

The chain has TRBV21-1 and TRBJ1-5; the DNA was not compared with TRBD1, the D call given in the table. TRBV21-1 is classified as a pseudogene. This CDR3 comprises 12 residues. CDR3 loop: CAGLPVNQPQHF. CDR3 coding DNA: TGTGCCGGCCTGCCCGTGAATCAGCCCCAGCATTTT.